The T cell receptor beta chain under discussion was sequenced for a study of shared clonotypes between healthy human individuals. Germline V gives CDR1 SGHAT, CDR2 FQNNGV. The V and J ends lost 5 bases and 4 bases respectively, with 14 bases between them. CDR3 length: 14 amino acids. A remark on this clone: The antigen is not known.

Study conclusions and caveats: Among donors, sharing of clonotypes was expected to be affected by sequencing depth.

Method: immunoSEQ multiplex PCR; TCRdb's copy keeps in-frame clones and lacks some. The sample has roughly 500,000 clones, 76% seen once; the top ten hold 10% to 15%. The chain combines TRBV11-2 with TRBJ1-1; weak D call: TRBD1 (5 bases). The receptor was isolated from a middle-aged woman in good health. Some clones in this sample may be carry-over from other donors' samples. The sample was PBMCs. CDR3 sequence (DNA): TGTGCCAGCAGCCCAGATCCTGGGGGCACTGAAGCTTTCTTT. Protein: CASSPDPGGTEAFF.